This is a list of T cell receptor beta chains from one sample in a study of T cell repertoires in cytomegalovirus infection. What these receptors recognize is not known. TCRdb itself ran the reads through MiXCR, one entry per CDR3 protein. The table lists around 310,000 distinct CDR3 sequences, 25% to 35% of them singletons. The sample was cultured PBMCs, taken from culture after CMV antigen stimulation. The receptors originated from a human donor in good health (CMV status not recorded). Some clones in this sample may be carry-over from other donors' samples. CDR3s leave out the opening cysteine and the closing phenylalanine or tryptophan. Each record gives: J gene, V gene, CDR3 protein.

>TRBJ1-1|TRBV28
ASSTRTLRTEAF
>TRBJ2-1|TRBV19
ASTPRGRLSYNEQF
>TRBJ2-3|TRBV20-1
SARVRPSSGKYTDTQY
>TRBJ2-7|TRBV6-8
ASSYRDRGNYEQY
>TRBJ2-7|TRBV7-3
ASNQGAGEQY
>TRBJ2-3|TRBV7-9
ASSLTLEGATGWAQY
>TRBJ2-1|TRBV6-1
ATLGQGWANEQF
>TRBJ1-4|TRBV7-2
ASRSGTATNEKLF
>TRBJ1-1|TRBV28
VSRQNRELGGTEAF
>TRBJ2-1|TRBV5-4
ASSLRRERYNEQF
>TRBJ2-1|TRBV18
ASSPGHFPNEQF
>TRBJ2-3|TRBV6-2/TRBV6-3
ATQSGTGAVTQY
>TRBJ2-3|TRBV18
ASSPAGASTDTQY
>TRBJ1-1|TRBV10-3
AISDKGRVTEAF
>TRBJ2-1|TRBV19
ASSRDYPNEQF
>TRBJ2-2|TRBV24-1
ATSTLNRDTGELF
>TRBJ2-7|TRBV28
ASSALLAGGPDEQY
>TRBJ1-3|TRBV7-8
ASRPGQGFSGNTIY
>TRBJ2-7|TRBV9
ASSVDGGAFSEQY
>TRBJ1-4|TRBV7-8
ASSTGTGVGEKLF
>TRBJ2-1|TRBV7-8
ASSADRAYNEQF
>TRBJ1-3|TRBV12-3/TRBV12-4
ASSAGQGLRLGNTIY
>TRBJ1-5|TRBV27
ASSRTATGNQPQH
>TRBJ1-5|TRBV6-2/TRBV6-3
ASTQTGGGQPQH
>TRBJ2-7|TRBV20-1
SARNLQGAPLGNEQY
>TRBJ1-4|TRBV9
ASSVGPGGEKKLF
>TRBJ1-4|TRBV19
ASSNRDRGEKLF
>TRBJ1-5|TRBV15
ATSKDGNSNQPQH
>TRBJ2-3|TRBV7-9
ASSLLQRADTDTQY
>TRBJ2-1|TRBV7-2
ASSLGGPQEQF
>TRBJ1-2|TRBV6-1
ASSEWPRTNYGYT
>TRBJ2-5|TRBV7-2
ASGTSELQETQY
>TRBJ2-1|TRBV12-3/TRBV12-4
ASSPRVLGGNEQF
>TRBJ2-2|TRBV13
ASSDLSWGPNTGELF
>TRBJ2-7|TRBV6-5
ASSYRTLPGGTYEQY
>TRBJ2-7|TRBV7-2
ASSMTGTPSYEQY
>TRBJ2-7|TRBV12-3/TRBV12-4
ASSGLTGGLEQY
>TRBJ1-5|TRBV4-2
ASSQNRASNQPQH
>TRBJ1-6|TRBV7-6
ASSTGTGSSPLH
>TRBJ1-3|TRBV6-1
ASSEAWGMGNTIY
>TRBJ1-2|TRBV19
ASSPQGDGYT
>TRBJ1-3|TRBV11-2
ASSLSRATRSYSGNTIY
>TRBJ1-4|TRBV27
ASRKTGVAEKLF
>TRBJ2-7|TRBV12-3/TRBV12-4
ASSFLQSNSEQY
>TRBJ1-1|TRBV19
ASGQGLNTEAF
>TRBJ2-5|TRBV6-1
ASRAPGGRETQY
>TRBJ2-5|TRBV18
ASSQGTEETQY
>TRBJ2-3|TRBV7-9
ASSGLAGGFGDTDTQY
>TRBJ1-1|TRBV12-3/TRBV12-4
ASSFRGPEAF
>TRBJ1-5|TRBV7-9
ASSLRQPQH
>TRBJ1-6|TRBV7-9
ASSLEGQGSSPLH
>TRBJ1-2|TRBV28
ASSPRQGFGYT
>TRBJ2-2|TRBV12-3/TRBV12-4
ASSLGENTGELF
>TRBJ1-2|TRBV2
ASTPGTGDYGYT
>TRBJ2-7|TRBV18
ASSPTGRNEQY
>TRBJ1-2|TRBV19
ASSTDRAYYT
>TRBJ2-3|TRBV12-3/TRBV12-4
ASSPHGLAGLGY
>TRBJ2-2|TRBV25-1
ASSDAGTANTGELF
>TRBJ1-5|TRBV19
ASSISDQPQH